The clone carrying this T cell receptor beta chain was seen more than once but under ten times. Its matching antigen is unknown. This entry belongs to a study of a mutant IDH1 vaccine in newly diagnosed glioma. Study context: Patients received eight vaccinations in weeks 1, 3, 5, 7, 11, 15, 19, 23. Vaccination started 4-6 weeks after radiotherapy alone, or with temozolomide cycles. Radiotherapy, temozolomide, or both had been given previously, and both were given to most. The study, taken as a whole, reports: Changes in top peripheral clonotypes did not appear linked to pseudoprogression.

Time point defined: week 11, during vaccination. The vaccine gave 300 ug of a 20-mer mutant IDH1 peptide subcutaneously per dose. Measured with immunoSEQ multiplex PCR; TCRdb has only the in-frame clones, and not every one. The sample shows 30,000 to 45,000 clones, approximately 80% of them seen only once. The sample was peripheral blood mononuclear cells (PBMCs), taken from a glioma patient whose treatment included an IDH1 peptide vaccine. The clonotype comes from a woman aged 25 to 39 with glioma. Some clones in this sample may be carry-over from other donors' samples.

The CDR3 spells CASRDPAVYNEQFF. The CDR3 coding sequence is TGTGCCAGCAGAGACCCAGCGGTATACAATGAGCAGTTCTTC. This sequence joins TRBV7-9 and TRBJ2-1; tentative D call: TRBD2 (5 bases). Germline assignment: CDR1 SEHNR and CDR2 FQNEAQ (reference sequence). The CDR3 contains 14 residues. Trimming shortened V by 6 bases and J by 4 bases, and 13 bases separated the two germline ends.